These T cell receptor beta chains were read from a single sample in a study of shared clonotypes between healthy human individuals. Here immunoSEQ multiplex PCR was the method, and the copy in TCRdb shows in-frame clones only, minus some. Of some 500,000 clones listed, 77% are singletons. The sequenced sample was PBMCs. Receptors originate from a woman in her 40s in good health. Some clones in this sample may be carry-over from other donors' samples. The CDR3 runs from the conserved cysteine through the conserved F or W. D genes are given only for firm matches. Only part of the rows carry a size: once, few, many, or a class if the clone is expanded.

few,TRBJ2-1,TRBD2,14,TRBV6-4,TGTGCCAGCAGTGACTCGGGACTAGCGGGCGAGCAGTTCTTC,CASSDSGLAGEQFF
NA,TRBJ1-3,TRBD1,14,TRBV7-4,TGTGCCAGCAGCTCGGGACAGGCTGGAAACACCATATATTTT,CASSSGQAGNTIYF
once,TRBJ1-4,NA,13,TRBV6-6,TGTGCCAGCAGCCGGGACATCAATGAAAAACTGTTTTTT,CASSRDINEKLFF
NA,TRBJ1-3,NA,15,TRBV5-1,TGCGCCAGCAGCTTGGAAGGCAGAAGAGGAAACACCATATATTTT,CASSLEGRRGNTIYF
NA,TRBJ2-5,TRBD2,13,TRBV9,TGTGCCTCCCAGCGGGGCTACCAAGAGACCCAGTACTTC,CASQRGYQETQYF
NA,TRBJ2-7,NA,13,TRBV4-2,TGTGCCAGCAGCCAAGAATACGGTTACGAGCAGTACTTC,CASSQEYGYEQYF
NA,TRBJ2-3,NA,13,TRBV10-2,TGCGCCAGCAGTGAGTCGTGGGAACAAACGCAGTATTTT,CASSESWEQTQYF
NA,TRBJ2-7,TRBD1,14,TRBV7-9,TGTGCCAGCAGCTTGGGACAGGGTGTCAACGAGCAGTACTTC,CASSLGQGVNEQYF
NA,TRBJ2-3,NA,13,TRBV30,TGTGCCTGGAGCGCGACTGGGGCAGATACGCAGTATTTT,CAWSATGADTQYF
NA,TRBJ2-7,NA,12,TRBV19,TGTGCCAGCCCGGGGGCTACCTACGAGCAGTACTTC,CASPGATYEQYF
NA,TRBJ1-1,NA,15,TRBV7-9,TGTGCCAGCAGCTTATCCGAGACAAGAAACACTGAAGCTTTCTTT,CASSLSETRNTEAFF
NA,TRBJ2-7,TRBD2,15,TRBV15,TGTGCCACCAGCAGAGAGCGGGAGGGCCCGAACGAGCAGTACTTC,CATSREREGPNEQYF
NA,TRBJ2-7,NA,14,TRBV5-1,TGCGCCAGCAGCTTCGGCCCGGGTGGGGACGAGCAGTACTTC,CASSFGPGGDEQYF
NA,TRBJ2-2,NA,12,TRBV10-2,TGCGCCAGCAGTGAGTTCGCAGGGGAGCTGTTTTTT,CASSEFAGELFF
NA,TRBJ2-7,NA,15,TRBV28,TGTGCCGGCAGTCCCCGCGGACAGACCTCCTACGAGCAGTACTTC,CAGSPRGQTSYEQYF
NA,TRBJ2-3,TRBD2,13,TRBV10-3,TGTGCCATCAGCGGGGGGGGCGCAGATACGCAGTATTTT,CAISGGGADTQYF
NA,TRBJ1-4,NA,15,TRBV5-4,TGTGCCAGCAGCTTAGGTGCGATGGGGAATGAAAAACTGTTTTTT,CASSLGAMGNEKLFF